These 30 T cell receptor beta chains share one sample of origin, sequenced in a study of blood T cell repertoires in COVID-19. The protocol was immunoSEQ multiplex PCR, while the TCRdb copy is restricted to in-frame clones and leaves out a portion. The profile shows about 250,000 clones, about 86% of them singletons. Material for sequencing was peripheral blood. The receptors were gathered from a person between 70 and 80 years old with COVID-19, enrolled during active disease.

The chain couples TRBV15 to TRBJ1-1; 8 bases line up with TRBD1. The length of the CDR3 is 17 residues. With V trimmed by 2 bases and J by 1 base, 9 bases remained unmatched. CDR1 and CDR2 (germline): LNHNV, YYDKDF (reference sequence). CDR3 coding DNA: TGTGCCACCAGCAGACCGACCCGGGACAGGAGGAACACTGAAGCTTTCTTT. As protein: CATSRPTRDRRNTEAFF.

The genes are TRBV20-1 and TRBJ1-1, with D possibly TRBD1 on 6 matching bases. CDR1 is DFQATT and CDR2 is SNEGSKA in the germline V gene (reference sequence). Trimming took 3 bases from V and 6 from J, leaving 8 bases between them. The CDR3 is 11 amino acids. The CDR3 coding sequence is TGCAGTGCTAGCACAGGGCCTGAAGCTTTCTTT. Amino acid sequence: CSASTGPEAFF.

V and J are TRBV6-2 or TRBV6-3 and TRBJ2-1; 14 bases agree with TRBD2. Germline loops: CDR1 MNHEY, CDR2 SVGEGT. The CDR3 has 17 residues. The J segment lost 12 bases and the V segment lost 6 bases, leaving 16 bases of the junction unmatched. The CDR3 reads CASSHRPMGLAGEMQFF. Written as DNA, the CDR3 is TGTGCCAGCAGCCATAGACCGATGGGACTAGCGGGAGAAATGCAGTTCTTC.

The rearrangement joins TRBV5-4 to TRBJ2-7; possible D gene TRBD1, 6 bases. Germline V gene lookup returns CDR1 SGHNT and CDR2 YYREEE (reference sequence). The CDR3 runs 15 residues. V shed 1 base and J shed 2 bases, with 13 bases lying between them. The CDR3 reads CASSLLDKGAYEQYF. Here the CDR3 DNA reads TGTGCCAGCAGCTTGCTGGACAAGGGGGCCTACGAGCAGTACTTC.

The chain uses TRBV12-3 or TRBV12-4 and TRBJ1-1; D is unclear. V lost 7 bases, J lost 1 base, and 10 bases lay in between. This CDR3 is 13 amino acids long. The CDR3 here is CASTSYPNTEAFF. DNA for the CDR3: TGTGCCAGCACTTCGTATCCGAACACTGAAGCTTTCTTT.

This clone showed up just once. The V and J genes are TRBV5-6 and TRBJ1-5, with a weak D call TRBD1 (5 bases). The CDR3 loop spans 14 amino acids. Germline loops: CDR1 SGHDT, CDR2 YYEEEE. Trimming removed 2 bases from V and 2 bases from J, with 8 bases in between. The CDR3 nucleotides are TGTGCCAGCAGCTTCAGGGTCGGCAATCAGCCCCAGCATTTT. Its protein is CASSFRVGNQPQHF.

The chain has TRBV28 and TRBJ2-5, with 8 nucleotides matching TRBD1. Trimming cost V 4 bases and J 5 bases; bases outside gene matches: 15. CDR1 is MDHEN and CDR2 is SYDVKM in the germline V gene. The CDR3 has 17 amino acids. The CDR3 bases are TGTGCCAGCAGTTCCTCAACACCCCGGACAGGGTCGGAGACCCAGTACTTC. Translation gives CASSSSTPRTGSETQYF.

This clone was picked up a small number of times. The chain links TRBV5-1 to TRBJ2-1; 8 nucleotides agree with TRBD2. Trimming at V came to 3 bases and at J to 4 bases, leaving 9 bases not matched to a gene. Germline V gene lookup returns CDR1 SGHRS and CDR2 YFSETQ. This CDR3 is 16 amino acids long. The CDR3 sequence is CASSSPGLEIYNEQFF. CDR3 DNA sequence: TGCGCCAGCAGCTCACCGGGACTAGAGATATACAATGAGCAGTTCTTC.

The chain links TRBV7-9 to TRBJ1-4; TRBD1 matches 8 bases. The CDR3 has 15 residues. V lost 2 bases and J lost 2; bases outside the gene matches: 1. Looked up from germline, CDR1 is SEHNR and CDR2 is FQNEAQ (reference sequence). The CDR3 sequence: CASSLRTGTNEKLFF. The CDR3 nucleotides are TGTGCCAGCAGCTTAAGGACAGGGACTAATGAAAAACTGTTTTTT.

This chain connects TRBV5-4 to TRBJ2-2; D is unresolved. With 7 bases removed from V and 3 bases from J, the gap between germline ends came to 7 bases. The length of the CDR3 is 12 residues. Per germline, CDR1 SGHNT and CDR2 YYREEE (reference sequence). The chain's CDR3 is CASRRDTGELFF. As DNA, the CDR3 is TGTGCCAGCCGCCGGGACACCGGGGAGCTGTTTTTT.

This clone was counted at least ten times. The DNA of the CDR3 is TGTGCCAGCAGCTTAACAGGGGGGTCCTACGAGCAGTACTTC. This codes for CASSLTGGSYEQYF. The chain is built from TRBV7-9 and TRBJ2-7, with 8 bases matching TRBD1. With 2 bases clipped from V and 1 base from J, the junction kept 1 base outside the gene matches. Per germline, CDR1 SEHNR and CDR2 FQNEAQ (reference sequence). CDR3 length: 14 residues.

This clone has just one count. The CDR3 nucleotides are TGTGCCAGCAGCCAAGATCGGGGTAGCGGGAGCTTCAATGAGCAGTTCTTC. It codes for CASSQDRGSGSFNEQFF. V and J are TRBV4-2 and TRBJ2-1; 9 nucleotides agree with TRBD2. V shed 0 bases and J 6 bases; nucleotides not matched to a gene: 9. The CDR3 sequence is 17 residues long. Germline lookup yields CDR1 LGHNA and CDR2 YNFKEQ.

The CDR3 coding sequence is TGTGCCAGCAGCCACTCGCTAGCGGGATATAGCACAGATACGCAGTATTTT. Translated: CASSHSLAGYSTDTQYF. The chain has TRBV5-6 and TRBJ2-3, with 9 bases matching TRBD2. V lost 4 bases, J lost 0 bases, and 9 bases stayed unmatched. This CDR3 is built from 17 residues. Germline V gene lookup returns CDR1 SGHDT and CDR2 YYEEEE.

The CDR3 sequence: CASSERQGNTGELFF. CDR3 coding DNA: TGTGCCAGCAGTGAACGCCAGGGGAACACCGGGGAGCTGTTTTTT. The gene calls are TRBV6-1 and TRBJ2-2; TRBD1 might be the D (5 bases). Germline V gene lookup returns CDR1 MNHNS and CDR2 SASEGT. The CDR3 runs 15 residues. Trimming cost V 2 bases and J 1 base, with 8 bases left between them.

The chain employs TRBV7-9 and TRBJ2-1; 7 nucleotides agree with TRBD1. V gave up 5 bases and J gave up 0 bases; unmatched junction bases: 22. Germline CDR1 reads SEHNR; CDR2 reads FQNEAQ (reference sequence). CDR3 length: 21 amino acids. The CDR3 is CASSTSAKDRPRPSSYNEQFF. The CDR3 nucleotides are TGTGCCAGCAGCACCTCCGCGAAGGACAGGCCCCGCCCGAGCTCCTACAATGAGCAGTTCTTC.

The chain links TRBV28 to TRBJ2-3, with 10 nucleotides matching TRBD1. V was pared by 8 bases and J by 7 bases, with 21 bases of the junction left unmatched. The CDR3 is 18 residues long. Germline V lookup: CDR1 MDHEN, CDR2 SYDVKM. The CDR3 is CASLGLGDRGWVKYTQYF. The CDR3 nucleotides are TGTGCCAGCCTGGGGCTAGGGGACAGGGGTTGGGTCAAGTATACGCAGTATTTT.

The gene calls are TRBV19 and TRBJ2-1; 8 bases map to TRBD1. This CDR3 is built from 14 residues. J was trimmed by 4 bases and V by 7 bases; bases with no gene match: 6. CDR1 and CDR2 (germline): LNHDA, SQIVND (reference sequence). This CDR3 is CASMDRDLYNEQFF. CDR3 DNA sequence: TGTGCCAGTATGGACAGGGATCTATACAATGAGCAGTTCTTC.

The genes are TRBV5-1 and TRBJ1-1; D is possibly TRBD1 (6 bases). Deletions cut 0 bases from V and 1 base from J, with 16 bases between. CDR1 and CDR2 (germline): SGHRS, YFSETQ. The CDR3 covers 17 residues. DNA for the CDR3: TGCGCCAGCAGCTTGGGACAGGTCTTGGGTAGGAACACTGAAGCTTTCTTT. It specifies CASSLGQVLGRNTEAFF. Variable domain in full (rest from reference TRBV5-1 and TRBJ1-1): KAGVTQTPRYLIKTRGQQVTLSCSPISGHRSVSWYQQTPGQGLQFLFEYFSETQRNKGNFPGRFSGRQFSNSRSEMNVSTLELGDSALYLCASSLGQVLGRNTEAFFGQGTRLTVV.

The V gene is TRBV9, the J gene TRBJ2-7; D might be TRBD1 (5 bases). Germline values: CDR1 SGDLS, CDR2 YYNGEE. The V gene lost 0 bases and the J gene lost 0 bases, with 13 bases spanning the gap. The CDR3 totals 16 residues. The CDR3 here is CASSVVGAPSSYEQYF. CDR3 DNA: TGTGCCAGCAGCGTAGTAGGGGCTCCCAGCTCCTACGAGCAGTACTTC.

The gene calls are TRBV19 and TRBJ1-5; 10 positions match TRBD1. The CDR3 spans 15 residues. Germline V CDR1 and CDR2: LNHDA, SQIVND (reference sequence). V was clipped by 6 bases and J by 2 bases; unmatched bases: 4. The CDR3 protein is CASSSGQGGNQPQHF. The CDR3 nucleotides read TGTGCCAGTAGCTCCGGACAGGGGGGCAATCAGCCCCAGCATTTT. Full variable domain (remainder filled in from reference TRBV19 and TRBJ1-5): DGGITQSPKYLFRKEGQNVTLSCEQNLNHDAMYWYRQDPGQGLRLIYYSQIVNDFQKGDIAEGYSVSREKKESFPLTVTSAQKNPTAFYLCASSSGQGGNQPQHFGDGTRLSIL.

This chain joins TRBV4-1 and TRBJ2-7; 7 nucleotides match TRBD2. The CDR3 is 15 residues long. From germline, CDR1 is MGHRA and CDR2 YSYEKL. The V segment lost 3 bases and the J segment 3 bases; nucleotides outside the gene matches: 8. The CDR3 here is CASSHPGTNHYEQYF. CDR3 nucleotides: TGCGCCAGCAGCCACCCAGGGACTAACCACTACGAGCAGTACTTC.

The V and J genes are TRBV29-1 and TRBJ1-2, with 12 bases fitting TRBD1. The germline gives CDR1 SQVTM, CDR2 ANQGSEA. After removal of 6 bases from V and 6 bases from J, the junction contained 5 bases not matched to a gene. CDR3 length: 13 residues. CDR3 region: CSVRDRGRNGYTF. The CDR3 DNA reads TGCAGCGTGAGGGACAGGGGGCGGAATGGCTACACCTTC.

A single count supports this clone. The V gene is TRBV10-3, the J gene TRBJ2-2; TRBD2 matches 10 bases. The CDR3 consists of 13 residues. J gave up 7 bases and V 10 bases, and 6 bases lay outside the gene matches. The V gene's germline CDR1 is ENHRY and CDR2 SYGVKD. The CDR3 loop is CASQREGNGELFF. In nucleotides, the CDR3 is TGTGCCAGCCAGCGGGAGGGTAACGGGGAGCTGTTTTTT.

CDR3 region: CASSLISGQPQHF. CDR3 DNA: TGTGCCAGCAGCTTAATTTCGGGGCAGCCCCAGCATTTT. V is TRBV7-2 and J is TRBJ1-5; the D is unclear. Germline CDR1 is SGHTA and CDR2 is FQGNSA. This CDR3 comprises 13 residues. V was pared by 2 bases and J by 7 bases, with 9 bases between.

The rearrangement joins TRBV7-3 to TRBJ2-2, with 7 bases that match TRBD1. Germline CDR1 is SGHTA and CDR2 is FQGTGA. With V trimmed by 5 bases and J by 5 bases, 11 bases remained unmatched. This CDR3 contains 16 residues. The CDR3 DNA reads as TGTGCCAGCAGCCTCACCTCGACAGGGCCTACCGGGGAGCTGTTTTTT. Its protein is CASSLTSTGPTGELFF.

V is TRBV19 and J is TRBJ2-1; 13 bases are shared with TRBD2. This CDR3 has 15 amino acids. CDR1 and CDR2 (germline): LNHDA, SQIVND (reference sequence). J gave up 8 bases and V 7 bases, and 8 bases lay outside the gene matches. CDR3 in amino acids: CASTPTSGGAYEQFF. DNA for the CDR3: TGTGCCAGTACCCCCACTAGCGGGGGGGCCTATGAGCAGTTCTTC.

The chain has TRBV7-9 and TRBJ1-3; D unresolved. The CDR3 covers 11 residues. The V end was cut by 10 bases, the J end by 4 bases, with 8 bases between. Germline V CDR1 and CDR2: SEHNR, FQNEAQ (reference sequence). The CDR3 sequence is CAIGWGNTIYF. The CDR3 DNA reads TGTGCCATCGGGTGGGGAAACACCATATATTTT.

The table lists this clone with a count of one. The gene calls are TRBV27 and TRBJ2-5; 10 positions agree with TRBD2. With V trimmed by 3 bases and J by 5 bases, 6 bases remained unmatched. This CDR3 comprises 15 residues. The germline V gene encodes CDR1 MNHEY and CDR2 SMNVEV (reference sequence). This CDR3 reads CASSFLAGVAETQYF. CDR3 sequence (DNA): TGTGCCAGCAGTTTCCTAGCGGGAGTGGCGGAGACCCAGTACTTC.

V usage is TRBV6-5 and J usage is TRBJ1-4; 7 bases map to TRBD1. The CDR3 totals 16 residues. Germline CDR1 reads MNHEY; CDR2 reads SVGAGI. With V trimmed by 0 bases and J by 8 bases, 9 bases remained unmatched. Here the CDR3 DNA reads TGTGCCAGCAGTTACTCGAGTGGTAGGGGGCGCGAAAAACTGTTTTTT. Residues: CASSYSSGRGREKLFF.

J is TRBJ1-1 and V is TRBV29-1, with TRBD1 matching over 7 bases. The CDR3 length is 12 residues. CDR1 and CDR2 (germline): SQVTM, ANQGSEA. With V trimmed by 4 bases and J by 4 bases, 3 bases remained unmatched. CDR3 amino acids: CSVVTGVTEAFF. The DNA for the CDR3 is TGCAGCGTTGTTACAGGGGTCACTGAAGCTTTCTTT.